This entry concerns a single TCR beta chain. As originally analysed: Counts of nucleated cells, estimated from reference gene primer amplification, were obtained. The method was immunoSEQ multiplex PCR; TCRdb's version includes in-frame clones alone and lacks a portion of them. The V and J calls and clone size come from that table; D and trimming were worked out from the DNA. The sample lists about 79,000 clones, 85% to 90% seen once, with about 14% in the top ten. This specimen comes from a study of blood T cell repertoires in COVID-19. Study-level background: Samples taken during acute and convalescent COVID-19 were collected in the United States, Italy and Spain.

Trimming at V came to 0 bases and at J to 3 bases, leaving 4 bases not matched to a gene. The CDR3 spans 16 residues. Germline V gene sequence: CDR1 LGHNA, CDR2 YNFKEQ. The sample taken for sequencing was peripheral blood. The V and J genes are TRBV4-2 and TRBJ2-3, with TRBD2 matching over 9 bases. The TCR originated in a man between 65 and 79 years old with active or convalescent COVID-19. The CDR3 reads CASSQDNSGSTDTQYF. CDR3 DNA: TGTGCCAGCAGCCAAGATAATAGCGGGAGTACAGATACGCAGTATTTT.